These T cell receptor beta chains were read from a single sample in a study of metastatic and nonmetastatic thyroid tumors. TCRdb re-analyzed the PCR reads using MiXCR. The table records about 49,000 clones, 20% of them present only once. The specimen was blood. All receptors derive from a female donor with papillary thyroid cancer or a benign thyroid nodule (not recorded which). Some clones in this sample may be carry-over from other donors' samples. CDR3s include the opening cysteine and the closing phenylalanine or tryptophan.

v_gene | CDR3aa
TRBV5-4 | CASSSHRGSTDTQYF
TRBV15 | CATSKGPGTGSTDTQYF
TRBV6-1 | CASTGGTVGNGYTF
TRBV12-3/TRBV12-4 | CASSRTSGGVEQFF
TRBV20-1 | CSASDMGNEQFF
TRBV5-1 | CASRRQETYEQYF
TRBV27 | CASSALGSPGGYTF
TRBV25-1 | CASMTSKGWWQETQYF
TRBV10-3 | CAISESGGGGYTF
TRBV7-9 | CASSGAAEKLFF
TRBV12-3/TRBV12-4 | CASIHGQLSTEAFF
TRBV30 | CALSLGPEDTIYF
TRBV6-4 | CASSAFDEQYF
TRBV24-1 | CATRADSNQPQHF
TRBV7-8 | CASSTPTTDRGSNNEQFF
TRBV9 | CASSAEQGTGELFF
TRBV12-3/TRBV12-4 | CASSSTASGNTIYF
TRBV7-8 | CARRFGRDPARDTQYF
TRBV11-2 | CASSLTRSGANVLTF
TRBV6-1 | CASSEGFSGANVLTF
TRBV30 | CACRTRGIGELFF
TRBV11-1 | CASSLARSGLVRITSYEQYF
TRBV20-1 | CSARDSPAGGLNEQFF
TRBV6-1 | CASSPDRGHHGYTF
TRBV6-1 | CATRDDLAFF
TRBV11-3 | CASSYLATNEQFF
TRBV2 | CASSLDRGYGYTF
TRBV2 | CAKRGLPRTDTQYF
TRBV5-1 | CASSLTGDTQYF
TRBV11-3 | CASSLGVDSGNTIYF
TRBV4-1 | CASSRVYAPDEQFF
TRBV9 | CASSVAGGLQETQYF
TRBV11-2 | CASSQERGGRSPLHF
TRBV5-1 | CASSVGGEPADEQYF
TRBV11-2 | CASRGGEREGNEQFF
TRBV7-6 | CASSSLAGHYEQYF
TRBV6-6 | CASSYSSGTVGYTF
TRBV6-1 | CVSTRVGENTEALF
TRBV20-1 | CSARWQGTAHEAFF
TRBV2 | CASSEDLAWELFF
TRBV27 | CASSFAGTGTAFF
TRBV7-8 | CASGYISTDTQYF
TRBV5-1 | CASSLTGGSHEQYF